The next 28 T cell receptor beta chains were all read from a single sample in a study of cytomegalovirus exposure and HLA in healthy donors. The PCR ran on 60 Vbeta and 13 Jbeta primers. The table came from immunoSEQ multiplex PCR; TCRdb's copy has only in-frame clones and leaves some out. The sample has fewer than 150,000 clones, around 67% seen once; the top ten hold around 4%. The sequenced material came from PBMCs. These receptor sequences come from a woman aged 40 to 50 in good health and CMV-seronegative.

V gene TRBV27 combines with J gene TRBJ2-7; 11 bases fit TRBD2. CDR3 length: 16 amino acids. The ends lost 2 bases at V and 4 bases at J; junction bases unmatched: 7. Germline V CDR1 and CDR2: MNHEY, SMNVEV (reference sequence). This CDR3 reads CASSLAGTSGFYEQYF. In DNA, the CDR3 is TGTGCCAGCAGTTTAGCCGGGACTAGCGGCTTTTACGAGCAGTACTTC.

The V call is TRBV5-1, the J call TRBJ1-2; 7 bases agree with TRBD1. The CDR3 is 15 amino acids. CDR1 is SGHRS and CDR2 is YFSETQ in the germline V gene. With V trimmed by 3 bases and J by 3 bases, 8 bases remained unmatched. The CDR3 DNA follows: TGCGCCAGCAGCTATGCCCAGGGGGACGACTATGGCTACACCTTC. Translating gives CASSYAQGDDYGYTF.

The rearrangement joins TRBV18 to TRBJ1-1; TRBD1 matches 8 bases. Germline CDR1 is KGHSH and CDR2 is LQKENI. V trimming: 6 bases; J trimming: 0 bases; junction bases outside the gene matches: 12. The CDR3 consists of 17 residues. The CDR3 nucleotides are TGTGCCAGCTCCCAGGTGGTAACAGGGGGAATGAACACTGAAGCTTTCTTT. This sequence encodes CASSQVVTGGMNTEAFF.

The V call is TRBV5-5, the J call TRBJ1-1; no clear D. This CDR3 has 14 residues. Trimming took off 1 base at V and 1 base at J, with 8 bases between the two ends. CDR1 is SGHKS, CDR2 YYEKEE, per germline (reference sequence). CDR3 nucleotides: TGTGCCAGCAGCTTGCCGGAGAAGAACACTGAAGCTTTCTTT. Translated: CASSLPEKNTEAFF.

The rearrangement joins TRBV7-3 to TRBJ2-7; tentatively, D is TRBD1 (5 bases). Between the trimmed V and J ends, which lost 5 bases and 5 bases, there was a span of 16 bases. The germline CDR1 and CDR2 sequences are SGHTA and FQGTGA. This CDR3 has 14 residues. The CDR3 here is CASSPHSTADEQYF. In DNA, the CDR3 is TGTGCCAGCAGCCCCCACTCGACAGCCGACGAGCAGTACTTC.

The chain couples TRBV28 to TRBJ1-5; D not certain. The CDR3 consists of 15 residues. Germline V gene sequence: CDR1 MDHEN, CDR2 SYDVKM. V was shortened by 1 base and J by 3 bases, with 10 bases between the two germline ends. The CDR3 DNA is TGTGCCAGCAGTTTATTGTCACAGAACAATCAGCCCCAGCATTTT. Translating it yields CASSLLSQNNQPQHF.

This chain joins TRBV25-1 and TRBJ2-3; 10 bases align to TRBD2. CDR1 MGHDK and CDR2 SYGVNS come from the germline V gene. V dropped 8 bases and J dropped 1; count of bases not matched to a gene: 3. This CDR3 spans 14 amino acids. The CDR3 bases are TGTGCCAGCTCCCTAGCGGGGGGCACAGATACGCAGTATTTT. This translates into CASSLAGGTDTQYF.

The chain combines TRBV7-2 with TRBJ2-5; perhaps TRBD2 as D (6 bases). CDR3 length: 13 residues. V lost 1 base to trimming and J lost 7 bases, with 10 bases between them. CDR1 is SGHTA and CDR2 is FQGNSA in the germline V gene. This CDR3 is CASSLGDSGTQYF. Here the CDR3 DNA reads TGTGCCAGCAGCTTAGGGGACTCCGGGACCCAGTACTTC.

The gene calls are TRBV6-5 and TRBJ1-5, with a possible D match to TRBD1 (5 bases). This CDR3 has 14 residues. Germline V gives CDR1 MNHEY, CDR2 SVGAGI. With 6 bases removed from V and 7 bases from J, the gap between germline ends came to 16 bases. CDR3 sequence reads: CASRPQGLGQPQHF. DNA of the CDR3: TGTGCCAGCAGACCCCAGGGTTTAGGGCAGCCCCAGCATTTT.

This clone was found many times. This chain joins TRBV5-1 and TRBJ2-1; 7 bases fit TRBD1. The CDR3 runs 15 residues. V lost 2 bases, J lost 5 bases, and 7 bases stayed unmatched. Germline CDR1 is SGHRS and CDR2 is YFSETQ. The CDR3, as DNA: TGCGCCAGCAGCTTACCCCCGGACAGGAACAATGAGCAGTTCTTC. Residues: CASSLPPDRNNEQFF.

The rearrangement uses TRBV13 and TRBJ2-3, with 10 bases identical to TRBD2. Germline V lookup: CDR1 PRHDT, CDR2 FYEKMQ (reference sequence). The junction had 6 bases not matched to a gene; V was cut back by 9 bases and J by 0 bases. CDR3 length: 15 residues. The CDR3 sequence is CASALAGVSTDTQYF. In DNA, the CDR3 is TGTGCCAGTGCGCTAGCGGGGGTTAGCACAGATACGCAGTATTTT. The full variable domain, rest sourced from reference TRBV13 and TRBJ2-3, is AAGVIQSPRHLIKEKRETATLKCYPIPRHDTVYWYQQGPGQDPQFLISFYEKMQSDKGSIPDRFSAQQFSDYHSELNMSSLELGDSALYFCASALAGVSTDTQYFGPGTRLTVL.

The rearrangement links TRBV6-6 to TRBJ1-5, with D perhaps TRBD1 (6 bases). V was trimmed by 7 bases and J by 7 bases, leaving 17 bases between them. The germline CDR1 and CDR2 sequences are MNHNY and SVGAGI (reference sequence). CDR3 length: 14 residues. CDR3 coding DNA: TGTGCCAGCACCGACGGGGGGGCAGGGCAGCCCCAGCATTTT. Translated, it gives CASTDGGAGQPQHF.

The CDR3 loop is CASSDRTGSYEQYF. CDR3 nucleotides: TGCGCCAGCAGCGACCGGACAGGCTCCTACGAGCAGTACTTC. The J gene is TRBJ2-7, the V gene TRBV5-1; 7 nucleotides match TRBD1. The germline CDR1 and CDR2 sequences are SGHRS and YFSETQ. The CDR3 loop spans 14 amino acids. V shed 4 bases, J shed 0 bases, and the junction held 4 bases outside the gene matches.

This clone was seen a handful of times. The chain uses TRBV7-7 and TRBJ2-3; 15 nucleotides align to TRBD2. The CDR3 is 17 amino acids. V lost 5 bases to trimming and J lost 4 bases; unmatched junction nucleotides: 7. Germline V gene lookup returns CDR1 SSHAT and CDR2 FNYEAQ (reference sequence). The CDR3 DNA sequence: TGTGCCAGCAGCCGAGGACTAGCGGGGGGGAGGGCAGATACGCAGTATTTT. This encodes CASSRGLAGGRADTQYF.

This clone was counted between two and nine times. The CDR3 sequence: CASSPGHITAMGEKLFF. The CDR3 nucleotides read TGCGCCAGCAGCCCGGGACATATTACAGCGATGGGCGAAAAACTGTTTTTT. The V and J genes are TRBV5-1 and TRBJ1-4; D is perhaps TRBD1 (6 bases). V was pared by 4 bases and J by 8 bases, with 24 bases between. The length of the CDR3 is 17 residues. CDR1 is SGHRS and CDR2 is YFSETQ in the germline V gene.

The DNA of the CDR3 is TGTGCCATCAGCGAAACACAGGGTAGCCCCTACGAGCAGTACTTC. Encoded protein: CAISETQGSPYEQYF. The chain combines TRBV10-3 with TRBJ2-7, with D maybe TRBD1 (6 bases). This CDR3 is 15 amino acids long. In germline, CDR1 is ENHRY, CDR2 SYGVKD. V lost 6 bases and J lost 2, with 17 bases in between.

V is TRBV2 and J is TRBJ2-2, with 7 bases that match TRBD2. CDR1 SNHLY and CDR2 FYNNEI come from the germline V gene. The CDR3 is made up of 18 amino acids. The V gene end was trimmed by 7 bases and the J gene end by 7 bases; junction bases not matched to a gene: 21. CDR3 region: CASNLGQGLGRGSGELFF. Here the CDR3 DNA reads TGTGCCAGCAACCTGGGGCAGGGTCTCGGGCGCGGGAGCGGGGAGCTGTTTTTT.

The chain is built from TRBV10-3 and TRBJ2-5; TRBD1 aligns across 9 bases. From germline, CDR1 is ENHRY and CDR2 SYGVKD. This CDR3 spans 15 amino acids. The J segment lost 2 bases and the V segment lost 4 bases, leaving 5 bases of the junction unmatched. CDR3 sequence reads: CAISARGTGQETQYF. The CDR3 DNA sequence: TGTGCCATCAGTGCTCGAGGGACAGGGCAAGAGACCCAGTACTTC.

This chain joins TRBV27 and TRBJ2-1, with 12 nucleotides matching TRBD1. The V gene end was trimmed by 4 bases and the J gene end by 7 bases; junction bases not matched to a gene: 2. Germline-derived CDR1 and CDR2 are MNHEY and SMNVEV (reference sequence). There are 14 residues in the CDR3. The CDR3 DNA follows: TGTGCCAGCAGTTGGGGACAGGGGGCGAATGAGCAGTTCTTC. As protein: CASSWGQGANEQFF.

CDR3 amino acids: CASSLGEARPRSPDTQYF. CDR3 nucleotide sequence: TGTGCCAGCAGCTTAGGGGAGGCCAGGCCAAGGTCCCCAGATACGCAGTATTTT. V and J are TRBV7-8 and TRBJ2-3, with D maybe TRBD2 (6 bases). The V end lost 1 base, the J end lost 4 bases, and 21 bases lay between the germline ends. This CDR3 is built from 18 residues. Germline-derived CDR1 and CDR2 are SGHVS and FQNEAQ.

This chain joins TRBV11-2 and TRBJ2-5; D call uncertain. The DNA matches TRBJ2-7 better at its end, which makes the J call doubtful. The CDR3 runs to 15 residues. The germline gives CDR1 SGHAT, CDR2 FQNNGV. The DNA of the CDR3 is TGTGCCAGCAGCTCCAACCTCCAAAGCTCCTACGAGCAGTACTTC. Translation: CASSSNLQSSYEQYF.

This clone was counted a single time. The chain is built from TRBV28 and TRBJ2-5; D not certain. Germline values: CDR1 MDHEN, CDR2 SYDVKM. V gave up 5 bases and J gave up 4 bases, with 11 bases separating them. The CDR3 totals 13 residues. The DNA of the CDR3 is TGTGCCAGCAGTCCCCCAGCGACAGAGACCCAGTACTTC. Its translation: CASSPPATETQYF.

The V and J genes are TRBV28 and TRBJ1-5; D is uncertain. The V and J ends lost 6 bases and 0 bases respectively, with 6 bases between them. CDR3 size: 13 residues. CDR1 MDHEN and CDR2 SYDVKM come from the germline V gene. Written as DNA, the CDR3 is TGTGCCAGCAGGGGCGCTAGCAATCAGCCCCAGCATTTT. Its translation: CASRGASNQPQHF.

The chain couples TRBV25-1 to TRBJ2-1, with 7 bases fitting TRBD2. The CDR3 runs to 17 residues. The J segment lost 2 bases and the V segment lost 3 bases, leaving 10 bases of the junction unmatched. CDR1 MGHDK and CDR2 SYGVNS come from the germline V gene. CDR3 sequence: CASSDPRGGATYNEQFF. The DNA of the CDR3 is TGTGCCAGCAGTGATCCCCGGGGAGGGGCCACCTACAATGAGCAGTTCTTC.

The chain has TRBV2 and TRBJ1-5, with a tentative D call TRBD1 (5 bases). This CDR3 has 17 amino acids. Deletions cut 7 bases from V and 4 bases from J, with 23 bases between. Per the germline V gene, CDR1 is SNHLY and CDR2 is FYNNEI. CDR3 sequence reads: CASNPQIGRWTNQPQHF. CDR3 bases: TGTGCCAGCAATCCCCAGATCGGACGGTGGACAAATCAGCCCCAGCATTTT.

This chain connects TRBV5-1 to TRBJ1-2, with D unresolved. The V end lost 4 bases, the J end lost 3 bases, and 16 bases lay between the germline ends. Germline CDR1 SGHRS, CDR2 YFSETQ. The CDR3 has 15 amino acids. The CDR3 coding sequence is TGCGCCAGCAGCCCCGGACTCCTGATTGACTATGGCTACACCTTC. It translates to CASSPGLLIDYGYTF.

The CDR3 DNA sequence: TGCAGCGTTGATCAGGGGACGTCCTACAATGAGCAGTTCTTC. This translates into CSVDQGTSYNEQFF. The gene calls are TRBV29-1 and TRBJ2-1; possible D gene TRBD1, 6 bases. The CDR3 consists of 14 residues. Germline assignment: CDR1 SQVTM and CDR2 ANQGSEA. V gave up 3 bases and J gave up 1 base, with 10 bases separating them.

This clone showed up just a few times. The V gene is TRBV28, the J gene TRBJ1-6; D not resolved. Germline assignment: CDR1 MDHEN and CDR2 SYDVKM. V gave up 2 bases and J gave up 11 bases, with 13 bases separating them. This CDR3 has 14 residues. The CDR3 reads CASSLPVSSAPLHF. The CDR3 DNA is TGTGCCAGCAGTTTACCCGTGAGCTCGGCACCCCTCCACTTT.